Following are 2 T cell receptor beta chains from one sample sequenced in a study of Ad26.COV2.S vaccination and SARS-CoV-2 variants. Treatment defined: 19 received Ad26.COV2.S at low or high dose, single or two shots; about five received placebo; per-sample allocation not given. On day 63 after the first injection, vaccine and placebo recipients gave samples. Sequencing was performed with immunoSEQ multiplex PCR; in TCRdb, only in-frame clones are kept and a portion is missing. The table has 360,000 or so clones, approximately 90% seen once. The specimen comprised peripheral blood, sampled in a trial of Ad26.COV2.S vaccine versus placebo. The source is a person aged 18-65 years who received the Ad26.COV2.S COVID-19 vaccine or a placebo.

The chain couples TRBV9 to TRBJ1-6, with D hard to call. V was pared by 4 bases and J by 5 bases, with 4 bases between. CDR3 length equals 12 residues. Germline CDR1 SGDLS, CDR2 YYNGEE. This CDR3 is CASSLDNSPLHF. CDR3 DNA sequence: TGTGCCAGCAGCCTAGATAATTCACCCCTCCACTTT.

The chain uses TRBV5-1 and TRBJ2-5, with 7 bases fitting TRBD2. The CDR3 runs to 13 residues. Germline V lookup: CDR1 SGHRS, CDR2 YFSETQ. J gave up 5 bases and V 4 bases, and 5 bases lay outside the gene matches. CDR3 protein: CASSNGGGETQYF. The CDR3 nucleotides read TGCGCCAGCAGCAATGGGGGAGGGGAGACCCAGTACTTC.